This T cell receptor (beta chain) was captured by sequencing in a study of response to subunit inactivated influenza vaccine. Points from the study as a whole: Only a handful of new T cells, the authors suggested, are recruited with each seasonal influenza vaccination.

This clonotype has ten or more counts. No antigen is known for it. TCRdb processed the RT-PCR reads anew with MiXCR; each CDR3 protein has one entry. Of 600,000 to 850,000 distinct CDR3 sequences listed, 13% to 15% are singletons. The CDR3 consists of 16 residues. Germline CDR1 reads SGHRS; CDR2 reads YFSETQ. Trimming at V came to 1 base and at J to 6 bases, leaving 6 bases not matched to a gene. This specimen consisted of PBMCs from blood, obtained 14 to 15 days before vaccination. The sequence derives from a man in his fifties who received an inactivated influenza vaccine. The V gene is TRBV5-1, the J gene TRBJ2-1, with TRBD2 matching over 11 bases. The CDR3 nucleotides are TGCGCCAGCAGCTTGATAGCGGGGGGGTCTCTCAATGAGCAGTTCTTC. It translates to CASSLIAGGSLNEQFF.